Below are 4 T cell receptor beta chains sequenced from a single sample in a study of T cell changes during pregnancy in multiple sclerosis. Assay: immunoSEQ multiplex PCR; the TCRdb copy retains only in-frame clones and omits some. The table lists fewer than 150,000 clones, about 95% of them singletons, with around 0.4% in the top ten. The sample consisted of peripheral blood, taken after pregnancy. Source of these receptors: a female donor with multiple sclerosis, enrolled in a pregnancy study.

The chain joins TRBV27 to TRBJ2-7; possible D gene TRBD1, 5 bases. The CDR3 has 15 residues. CDR1 MNHEY and CDR2 SMNVEV come from the germline V gene (reference sequence). The V end was cut by 1 base, the J end by 6 bases, with 16 bases between. Written as DNA, the CDR3 is TGTGCCAGCAGTTTATTGGGCAGGGAAAGGGCCGAGCAGTACTTC. It is translated as CASSLLGRERAEQYF.

This clone was seen a single time. The rearrangement uses TRBV14 and TRBJ2-1, with 8 bases aligning to TRBD2. The CDR3 spans 15 residues. V was pared by 6 bases and J by 9 bases, with 13 bases of the junction left unmatched. CDR1 SGHDN and CDR2 FVKESK come from the germline V gene. The CDR3 loop reads CASSHLAGVKGEQFF. The CDR3 coding sequence is TGTGCCAGCAGTCACCTAGCGGGTGTGAAGGGTGAGCAGTTCTTC.

CDR3 bases: TGCGCCAGCAGCTTGGCCTCGGACAAGTATGGCTACACCTTC. Its protein is CASSLASDKYGYTF. V usage is TRBV5-1 and J usage is TRBJ1-2, with D possibly being TRBD1 (5 bases). V gave up 0 bases and J gave up 5 bases, with 11 bases separating them. The CDR3 has 14 amino acids. Germline-derived CDR1 and CDR2 are SGHRS and YFSETQ. The whole variable domain, remainder taken from reference TRBV5-1 and TRBJ1-2, is KAGVTQTPRYLIKTRGQQVTLSCSPISGHRSVSWYQQTPGQGLQFLFEYFSETQRNKGNFPGRFSGRQFSNSRSEMNVSTLELGDSALYLCASSLASDKYGYTFGSGTRLTVV.

V usage is TRBV7-2 and J usage is TRBJ2-3, with TRBD2 identical over 7 bases. Germline V gives CDR1 SGHTA, CDR2 FQGNSA. V lost 2 bases to trimming and J lost 4 bases; unmatched junction nucleotides: 12. The CDR3 runs to 17 residues. The CDR3 is CASSLRGSGGRSDTQYF. The DNA of the CDR3 is TGTGCCAGCAGCTTAAGAGGGTCCGGCGGGAGATCAGATACGCAGTATTTT.